This T cell receptor beta chain originates from a study of regulatory T cells in long-lasting Graves disease. Study background: The term persistent Graves' disease signified upward of 5 years on antithyroid drugs with positive TSH receptor antibodies.

This clonotype was counted a few times. Trimming took 3 bases from V and 6 from J, leaving 11 bases between them. The CDR3 spans 13 residues. Germline V lookup: CDR1 ENHRY, CDR2 SYGVKD. Arm-PCR of CDR3 regions and iRepertoire HTBI primers were the basis on which TCR beta libraries were built. From the multiplex PCR reads, TCRdb called clonotypes with MiXCR, one entry per CDR3 protein. The sample records fewer than 600,000 distinct CDR3 sequences, approximately 23% being singletons. Time point indicated: persistent/refractory GD, antithyroid drugs over 5 years with positive TRAb. Preparation of the TCR library used RNA extracted from PBMCs. It was by American Thyroid Association guidelines that Graves' disease was diagnosed.

Specimen: peripheral blood mononuclear cells (PBMCs), collected when the disease was refractory, from a patient treated with antithyroid drugs. The chain couples TRBV10-3 to TRBJ1-2; D unclear. The clonotype comes from a female donor with Graves disease. CDR3 in amino acids: CAISERQDDGYTF. The CDR3 nucleotides read TGTGCCATCAGTGAAAGGCAGGATGATGGCTACACCTTC.